Listed here are 17 T cell receptor beta chains from one sample, sequenced in a study of OX40 agonist ivuxolimab in advanced cancers. Assay: immunoSEQ multiplex PCR; the TCRdb copy retains only in-frame clones and omits some. In the table there are 60,000 to 65,000 clones, about 88% of which are singletons. The material was CD4+ or CD8+ T cells sorted from blood, obtained in a trial of the OX40 agonist ivuxolimab. These TCRs come from an adult with an advanced solid tumor such as melanoma, head and neck, liver or kidney cancer.

The rearrangement joins TRBV28 to TRBJ2-5; 8 bases map to TRBD2. This CDR3 has 14 amino acids. J gave up 2 bases and V 6 bases, and 5 bases lay outside the gene matches. The germline V gene has CDR1 MDHEN and CDR2 SYDVKM. CDR3 region: CASSQLAAQETQYF. The CDR3 DNA is TGTGCCAGCAGCCAACTAGCGGCGCAAGAGACCCAGTACTTC.

J is TRBJ2-3 and V is TRBV7-3; D uncertain. CDR3 length: 12 residues. The germline CDR1 and CDR2 sequences are SGHTA and FQGTGA. V dropped 6 bases and J dropped 4 bases, with 8 bases sitting between them. The CDR3 DNA sequence: TGTGCCAGCAGTCCTGGATCAGATACGCAGTATTTT. Translating it yields CASSPGSDTQYF.

The rearrangement joins TRBV6-5 to TRBJ2-5; 9 bases map to TRBD1. The V segment lost 3 bases and the J segment 5 bases; nucleotides outside the gene matches: 7. Germline V gene data show CDR1 as MNHEY and CDR2 as SVGAGI. The CDR3 spans 15 residues. CDR3 DNA sequence: TGTGCCAGCAGTTATGCGACAGGGGGGAGGGAGACCCAGTACTTC. Its translation: CASSYATGGRETQYF.

The chain employs TRBV5-4 and TRBJ2-3; perhaps TRBD1 as D (6 bases). V was pared by 5 bases and J by 1 base, with 11 bases between. This CDR3 has 14 residues. The V gene's germline CDR1 is SGHNT and CDR2 YYREEE (reference sequence). The CDR3 DNA sequence: TGTGCCAGCAGTTTTGGGGGCGGCACAGATACGCAGTATTTT. Translated, it gives CASSFGGGTDTQYF.

Written as DNA, the CDR3 is TGTGCCAGCAGCTTAGAAGGAAGATATCAGCCCCAGCATTTT. Encoded protein: CASSLEGRYQPQHF. This rearrangement joins TRBV7-2 to TRBJ1-5, with D unresolved. V was pared by 1 base and J by 5 bases, with 9 bases between. The CDR3 is 14 amino acids. Germline CDR1 SGHTA, CDR2 FQGNSA.

The CDR3 bases are TGTGCCAGCAGCGTAGGGGGGGACGATTCCTACGAGCAGTACTTC. Protein: CASSVGGDDSYEQYF. The chain has TRBV9 and TRBJ2-5, with D possibly matching TRBD2 (6 bases). The closer fit of TRBJ2-7 to the DNA end suggests the J call may be wrong. Germline assignment: CDR1 SGDLS and CDR2 YYNGEE. CDR3 length: 15 amino acids.

This clone was recorded a few times. The chain has TRBV6-6 and TRBJ1-4, with D unclear. There are 13 residues in the CDR3. Trimming stripped 0 bases from V and 11 bases from J, with 10 bases between. Germline CDR1 MNHNY, CDR2 SVGAGI (reference sequence). The CDR3 nucleotides are TGTGCCAGCAGTTACTCGATGGGCGCCAAACTGTTTTTT. Amino acids: CASSYSMGAKLFF.

The chain employs TRBV14 and TRBJ2-3; D remains unclear. Germline CDR1 and CDR2: SGHDN and FVKESK. V shed 2 bases and J shed 2 bases, with 5 bases lying between them. There are 13 residues in the CDR3. The CDR3 spells CASSQILTDTQYF. The CDR3 bases are TGTGCCAGCAGCCAAATCCTCACAGATACGCAGTATTTT.

Comments on this clone: The junction departs from germline at one end; a sequencing error may be responsible. For the CDR3, the DNA is TGTGCCAGCGCTCAGGGGTCCCGAGGATGGCACTTC. Its translation: CASAQGSRGWHF. The V and J genes are TRBV28 and TRBJ2-4, with TRBD1 as a possible D gene (6 bases). Germline values: CDR1 MDHEN, CDR2 SYDVKM. The CDR3 runs to 12 residues.

The rearrangement uses TRBV7-3 and TRBJ1-2; maybe TRBD1 (5 bases). Germline V gives CDR1 SGHTA, CDR2 FQGTGA. CDR3 length: 15 amino acids. V gave up 1 base and J gave up 8 bases, with 17 bases separating them. This CDR3 is CASSLSPGTPEGYTF. The CDR3 DNA is TGTGCCAGCAGCTTAAGCCCCGGGACTCCCGAGGGCTACACCTTC.

The rearrangement joins TRBV28 to TRBJ2-3; tentative D call: TRBD2 (7 bases). V was trimmed by 7 bases and J by 7 bases, leaving 12 bases between them. The CDR3 has 12 residues. CDR1 MDHEN and CDR2 SYDVKM come from the germline V gene. CDR3 region: CASTTGGHTQYF. CDR3 DNA: TGTGCCAGCACCACGGGGGGCCATACGCAGTATTTT.

The rearrangement links TRBV10-2 to TRBJ2-5, with 7 nucleotides matching TRBD2. This CDR3 is built from 13 residues. The germline CDR1 and CDR2 sequences are WSHSY and SAAADI. The ends lost 4 bases at V and 5 bases at J; junction bases unmatched: 4. The CDR3 reads CASSGTSWETQYF. The CDR3 DNA reads TGCGCCAGCAGTGGGACTAGTTGGGAGACCCAGTACTTC.

V usage is TRBV7-3 and J usage is TRBJ2-5; 8 bases match TRBD2. From germline, CDR1 is SGHTA and CDR2 FQGTGA. The CDR3 sequence is 15 residues long. Unmatched junction bases numbered 6, after V lost 4 bases and J lost 2 bases. CDR3: CASSSSGGSQETQYF. Here the CDR3 DNA reads TGTGCCAGCAGCTCCTCGGGGGGGTCGCAAGAGACCCAGTACTTC.

This sequence joins TRBV5-4 and TRBJ2-7, with 10 bases identical to TRBD1. The V segment lost 4 bases and the J segment 3 bases; nucleotides outside the gene matches: 10. Germline loops: CDR1 SGHNT, CDR2 YYREEE (reference sequence). The CDR3 is 16 residues long. CDR3 amino acids: CASSPGSGQGLYEQYF. The CDR3 region has the DNA TGTGCCAGCAGCCCAGGATCGGGACAGGGGCTCTACGAGCAGTACTTC.

This chain connects TRBV5-6 to TRBJ2-7; D unclear. Germline V lookup: CDR1 SGHDT, CDR2 YYEEEE. V was trimmed by 4 bases and J by 7 bases, leaving 12 bases between them. The CDR3 has 12 residues. The CDR3 loop reads CASSPALGEQYF. The CDR3, as DNA: TGTGCCAGCAGCCCTGCTCTAGGGGAGCAGTACTTC. The variable domain in full, with the rest retrieved from reference TRBV5-6 and TRBJ2-7, is DAGVTQSPTHLIKTRGQQVTLRCSPKSGHDTVSWYQQALGQGPQFIFQYYEEEERQRGNFPDRFSGHQFPNYSSELNVNALLLGDSALYLCASSPALGEQYFGPGTRLTVT.

This clone was seen more than once but under ten times. The chain recombines TRBV4-2 with TRBJ2-7; D call uncertain. CDR1 LGHNA and CDR2 YNFKEQ come from the germline V gene. The ends were cut back, 0 bases at V and 6 bases at J, with 9 bases in the middle. The length of the CDR3 is 13 residues. The CDR3 coding sequence is TGTGCCAGCAGCCAAGATCCGCGCCTCGAGCAGTACTTC. It is translated as CASSQDPRLEQYF.

The V call is TRBV11-1, the J call TRBJ2-7, with D perhaps matching TRBD1 or TRBD2 (5 bases each). The CDR3 runs to 14 residues. Per the germline V gene, CDR1 is SGHAT and CDR2 is FQDESV (reference sequence). The ends were cut back, 0 bases at V and 7 bases at J, with 13 bases in the middle. The CDR3 here is CASSLAGDLREQYF. In DNA, the CDR3 is TGTGCCAGCAGCTTAGCTGGGGACCTTAGAGAGCAGTACTTC.